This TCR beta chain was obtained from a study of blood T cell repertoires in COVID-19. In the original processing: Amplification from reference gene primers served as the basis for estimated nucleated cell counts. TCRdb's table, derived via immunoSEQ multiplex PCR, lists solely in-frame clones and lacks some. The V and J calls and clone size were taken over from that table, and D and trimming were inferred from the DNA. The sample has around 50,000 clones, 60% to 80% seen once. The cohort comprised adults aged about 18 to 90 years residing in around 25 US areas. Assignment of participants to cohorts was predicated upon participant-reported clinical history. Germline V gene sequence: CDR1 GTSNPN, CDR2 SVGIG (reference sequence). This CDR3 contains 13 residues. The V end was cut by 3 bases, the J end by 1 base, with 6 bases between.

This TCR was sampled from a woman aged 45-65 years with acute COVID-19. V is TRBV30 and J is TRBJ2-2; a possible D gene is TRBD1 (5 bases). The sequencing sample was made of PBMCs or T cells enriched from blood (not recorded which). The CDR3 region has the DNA TGTGCCTGGAGAAGGGGGAACACCGGGGAGCTGTTTTTT. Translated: CAWRRGNTGELFF.